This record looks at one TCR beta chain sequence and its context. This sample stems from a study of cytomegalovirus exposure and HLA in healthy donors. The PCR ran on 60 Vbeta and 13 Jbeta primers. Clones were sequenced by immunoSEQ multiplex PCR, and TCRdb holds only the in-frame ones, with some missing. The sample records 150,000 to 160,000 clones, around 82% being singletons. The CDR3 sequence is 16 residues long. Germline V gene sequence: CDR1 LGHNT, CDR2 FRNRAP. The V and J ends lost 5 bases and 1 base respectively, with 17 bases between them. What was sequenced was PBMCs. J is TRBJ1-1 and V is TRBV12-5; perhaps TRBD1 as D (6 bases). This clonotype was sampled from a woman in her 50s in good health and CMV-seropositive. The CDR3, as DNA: TGTGCTAGTGGTCCCGATCAAACAGGGTGGAACACTGAAGCTTTCTTT. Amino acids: CASGPDQTGWNTEAFF.